A single sample is the source of the 20 T cell receptor beta chains below, sequenced in a study. TCRdb processed the 5' RACE reads anew with MiXCR; each CDR3 protein has one entry. The sample carries more than 4,500 distinct CDR3 sequences, approximately 59% recorded once. Sequencing input: naive CD4+ T cells sorted from blood. Noted subset: naive CD4+ T cells, CD4+CD45RA+CD25-. The receptors stem from a female donor with breast cancer.

Note on this clonotype: An end of the junction differs from the germline gene, which may be a read error. The CDR3 DNA reads TGTGTCAGCCATCTAGCGGGGATCAGTACGCAGTATTTT. Its protein product is CVSHLAGISTQYF. V and J are TRBV5-4 and TRBJ2-3; 9 bases map to TRBD2. The V gene's germline CDR1 is SGHNT and CDR2 YYREEE (reference sequence). The CDR3 sequence is 13 residues long.

V is TRBV20-1 and J is TRBJ2-7; 9 bases are shared with TRBD2. The germline CDR1 and CDR2 sequences are DFQATT and SNEGSKA (reference sequence). The CDR3 runs 14 residues. V gave up 3 bases and J gave up 5 bases; unmatched junction bases: 8. CDR3 in DNA: TGCAGTGCTAGTCTTTGCGGGAGGGTAGACGAGCAGTACGTC. Translated, it gives CSASLCGRVDEQYV.

The J gene is TRBJ1-5, the V gene TRBV20-1; D ambiguous. This CDR3 contains 14 residues. The germline CDR1 and CDR2 sequences are DFQATT and SNEGSKA (reference sequence). The V end lost 2 bases, the J end lost 2 bases, and 10 bases lay between the germline ends. CDR3 nucleotides: TGCAGTGCTAGACGTCTTACTGGCAATCAGCCCCAGCATTTT. It yields the protein CSARRLTGNQPQHF.

V gene TRBV12-3 or TRBV12-4 combines with J gene TRBJ2-1, with D unresolved. The V and J ends lost 6 bases and 0 bases respectively, with 6 bases between them. CDR3 length: 13 residues. In nucleotides, the CDR3 is TGTGCCAGCAGGATTAGCTCCTACAATGAGCAGTTCTTC. Its translation: CASRISSYNEQFF.

The chain has TRBV18 and TRBJ2-1; D remains unclear. The CDR3 runs to 15 residues. V lost 3 bases and J lost 3, with 12 bases in between. Germline CDR1 reads KGHSH; CDR2 reads LQKENI. CDR3: CASSPERGYYNEQFF. The CDR3, as DNA: TGTGCCAGCTCACCTGAGAGAGGTTACTACAATGAGCAGTTCTTC.

CDR3 sequence: CASSLERNTGELFF. The CDR3 region has the DNA TGTGCCAGCAGTTTGGAACGGAACACCGGGGAGCTGTTTTTT. This sequence joins TRBV12-3 or TRBV12-4 and TRBJ2-2; the D is unclear. The V end lost 3 bases, the J end lost 1 base, and 6 bases lay between the germline ends. The CDR3 is 14 residues long.

V usage is TRBV20-1 and J usage is TRBJ1-2, with D hard to call. In germline, CDR1 is DFQATT, CDR2 SNEGSKA (reference sequence). The CDR3 totals 14 residues. V was cut by 6 bases and J by 3 bases, with 17 bases left in between. CDR3 in DNA: TGCAGTGCCAATCTCCAGGAACACTACTATGGCTACACCTTC. It translates to CSANLQEHYYGYTF.

Sample share makes this clonotype large. The rearrangement joins TRBV7-2 to TRBJ2-7, with a tentative D call TRBD1 (6 bases). V lost 2 bases and J 5 bases, leaving 13 bases between the germline ends. The germline V gene encodes CDR1 SGHTA and CDR2 FQGNSA. This CDR3 is built from 14 residues. The CDR3 region is CASSLQAGANEQYF. The CDR3 region has the DNA TGTGCCAGCAGCTTACAGGCAGGGGCCAACGAGCAGTACTTC. The variable domain in full, completed from reference TRBV7-2 and TRBJ2-7, reads GAGVSQSPSNKVTEKGKDVELRCDPISGHTALYWYRQSLGQGLEFLIYFQGNSAPDKSGLPSDRFSAERTGGSVSTLTIQRTQQEDSAVYLCASSLQAGANEQYFGPGTRLTVT.

The V gene is TRBV19, the J gene TRBJ1-1, with a weak D call TRBD1 (5 bases). The V gene's germline CDR1 is LNHDA and CDR2 SQIVND (reference sequence). The CDR3 sequence is 17 residues long. Trimming pared 3 bases from V and 0 bases from J, leaving 17 bases between. The CDR3 DNA reads as TGTGCCAGTAGTATTACGGCGGGACTTCCACTGAACACTGAAGCTTTCTTT. It translates to CASSITAGLPLNTEAFF.

This clonotype came up a few times. The V gene is TRBV7-6, the J gene TRBJ1-5; 9 nucleotides agree with TRBD1. This CDR3 contains 16 residues. V shed 5 bases, J shed 1 base, and the junction held 6 bases outside the gene matches. Looked up from germline, CDR1 is SGHVS and CDR2 is FNYEAQ. CDR3 sequence: CASSARTGESNQPQHF. The CDR3 DNA is TGTGCCAGCAGCGCCAGGACAGGGGAGAGCAATCAGCCCCAGCATTTT.

This clonotype was seen more than once but under ten times. This chain links TRBV6-5 with TRBJ2-5; 7 bases line up with TRBD1. V dropped 2 bases and J dropped 5; count of bases not matched to a gene: 5. The CDR3 sequence is 14 residues long. The germline gives CDR1 MNHEY, CDR2 SVGAGI. The CDR3 region is CASSYRQGAETQYF. For the CDR3, the DNA is TGTGCCAGCAGTTACCGACAGGGAGCGGAGACCCAGTACTTC.

This chain connects TRBV20-1 to TRBJ2-3, with D tentatively TRBD1 (6 bases). CDR3 length: 12 amino acids. V lost 4 bases, J lost 4 bases, and 9 bases lay in between. Per germline, CDR1 DFQATT and CDR2 SNEGSKA (reference sequence). The CDR3 here is CSANPGADTQYF. CDR3 bases: TGCAGTGCTAACCCAGGGGCAGATACGCAGTATTTT.

The J gene is TRBJ1-1, the V gene TRBV5-1; TRBD1 matches at 7 bases. After removal of 0 bases from V and 2 bases from J, the junction contained 4 bases not matched to a gene. The CDR3 runs to 15 residues. Germline values: CDR1 SGHRS, CDR2 YFSETQ. The CDR3 sequence is CASSLEGTANTEAFF. The CDR3 coding sequence is TGCGCCAGCAGCTTGGAAGGGACAGCCAACACTGAAGCTTTCTTT.

This chain joins TRBV7-8 and TRBJ2-7, with D unclear. V dropped 4 bases and J dropped 3 bases, with 19 bases sitting between them. Germline V CDR1 and CDR2: SGHVS, FQNEAQ. The CDR3 contains 16 residues. CDR3 in amino acids: CASSSVAMEFHYEQYF. The CDR3, as DNA: TGTGCCAGCAGCTCGGTGGCCATGGAATTTCACTACGAGCAGTACTTC.

The chain links TRBV5-1 to TRBJ1-1, with D perhaps matching TRBD1 (5 bases). With 0 bases removed from V and 6 bases from J, the gap between germline ends came to 9 bases. CDR3 length equals 13 residues. CDR1 SGHRS and CDR2 YFSETQ come from the germline V gene. CDR3 bases: TGCGCCAGCAGCTTGGAGTTGGGGGCTGAAGCTTTCTTT. Translated: CASSLELGAEAFF.

The chain has TRBV5-1 and TRBJ2-1, with 10 bases aligning to TRBD1. The CDR3 is 15 amino acids. Germline V gene sequence: CDR1 SGHRS, CDR2 YFSETQ. V trimming: 3 bases; J trimming: 12 bases; junction bases outside the gene matches: 12. The CDR3 nucleotides are TGCGCCAGCAGCTCCCGGGGGGGACAGGGGTCACTGCAGTTCTTC. It translates to CASSSRGGQGSLQFF.

This rearrangement joins TRBV5-8 to TRBJ2-7, with a weak D call TRBD2 (6 bases). The CDR3 contains 14 residues. The V gene's germline CDR1 is SGHTS and CDR2 YDEGEE. The V gene lost 2 bases and the J gene lost 5 bases, with 14 bases spanning the gap. CDR3 amino acids: CASSFSGRADEQYV. The CDR3 bases are TGTGCCAGCAGCTTTTCCGGGAGAGCTGACGAGCAGTACGTC.

This clonotype was observed a handful of times. The chain has TRBV7-2 and TRBJ1-6; no definite D call. Germline loops: CDR1 SGHTA, CDR2 FQGNSA. The CDR3 consists of 13 residues. Trimming shortened V by 5 bases and J by 6 bases, and 8 bases separated the two germline ends. CDR3 bases: TGTGCCAGCAGCCAGACTATTAATTCACCCCTCCACTTT. Translating gives CASSQTINSPLHF.

This chain connects TRBV30 to TRBJ1-6; D is undetermined. V was shortened by 0 bases and J by 11 bases, with 17 bases between the two germline ends. From germline, CDR1 is GTSNPN and CDR2 SVGIG (reference sequence). The CDR3 sequence is 15 residues long. The CDR3 region has the DNA TGTGCCTGGAGTGTACTAGACAAGTCGTCAACACCCCTCCACTTT. Translation gives CAWSVLDKSSTPLHF.

The J gene is TRBJ1-5, the V gene TRBV7-8; unclear D gene. Germline V gene sequence: CDR1 SGHVS, CDR2 FQNEAQ. The CDR3 is 12 residues long. V dropped 5 bases and J dropped 6 bases, with 8 bases sitting between them. Here the CDR3 reads CASSPRRQPQHF. Here the CDR3 DNA reads TGTGCCAGCAGCCCCCGTCGTCAGCCCCAGCATTTT.